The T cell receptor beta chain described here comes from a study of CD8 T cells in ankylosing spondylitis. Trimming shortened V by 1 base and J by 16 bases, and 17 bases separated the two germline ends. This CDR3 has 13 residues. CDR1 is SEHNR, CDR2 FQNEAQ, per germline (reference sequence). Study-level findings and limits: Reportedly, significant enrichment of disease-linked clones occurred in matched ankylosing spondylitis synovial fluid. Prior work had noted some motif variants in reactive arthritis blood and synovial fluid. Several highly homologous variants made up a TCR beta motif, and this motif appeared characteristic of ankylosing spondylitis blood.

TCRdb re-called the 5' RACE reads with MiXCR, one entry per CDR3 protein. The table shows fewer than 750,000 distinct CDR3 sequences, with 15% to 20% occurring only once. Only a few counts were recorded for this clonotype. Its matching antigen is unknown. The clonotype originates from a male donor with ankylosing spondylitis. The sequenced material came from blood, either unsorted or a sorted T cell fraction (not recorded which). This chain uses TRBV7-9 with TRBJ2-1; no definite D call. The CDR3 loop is CASSLGSSVRCFF. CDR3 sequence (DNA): TGTGCCAGCAGCTTAGGTTCTTCAGTGCGATGTTTCTTC.